This T cell receptor (beta chain) derives from a study of patients and donors after allogeneic stem cell transplantation. The V end lost 0 bases, the J end lost 6 bases, and 12 bases lay between the germline ends. The CDR3 is made up of 15 amino acids. Looked up from germline, CDR1 is SEHNR and CDR2 is FQNEAQ (reference sequence). TCRdb reprocessed the RT-PCR reads with MiXCR, giving one entry per CDR3 protein. In the table there are approximately 430,000 distinct CDR3 sequences, roughly 17% of which are singletons. This clonotype was seen a handful of times. V and J are TRBV7-9 and TRBJ1-5, with D perhaps TRBD1 (6 bases). The source material was blood, either unsorted or a sorted T cell fraction (not recorded which). The clonotype comes from a human donor who was either an allogeneic HSCT recipient or a stem cell or donor lymphocyte infusion donor (not recorded which). It is not recorded whose cells these are; they may come from a transplant donor. The CDR3 here is CASSLAGTRTQPQHF. In DNA, the CDR3 is TGTGCCAGCAGCTTAGCCGGGACACGCACTCAGCCCCAGCATTTT. The variable domain in full, with the rest retrieved from reference TRBV7-9 and TRBJ1-5, is DTGVSQNPRHKITKRGQNVTFRCDPISEHNRLYWYRQTLGQGPEFLTYFQNEAQLEKSRLLSDRFSAERPKGSFSTLEIQRTEQGDSAMYLCASSLAGTRTQPQHFGDGTRLSIL.